The 8 T cell receptor beta chains reported below all come from one sample, sequenced in a study of T cells after yellow fever vaccination. TCRdb re-called the 5' RACE reads with MiXCR, one entry per CDR3 protein. Of around 530,000 distinct CDR3 sequences listed, about a sixth are singletons. Sample: PBMCs, taken 5 to 6 days after the first yellow fever vaccination. All receptors derive from a man aged 18 to 29 who received the YFV17D yellow fever vaccine.

This clonotype was observed a few times. V gene TRBV12-3 or TRBV12-4 combines with J gene TRBJ1-2; TRBD1 might be the D (5 bases). V was shortened by 2 bases and J by 6 bases, with 19 bases between the two germline ends. The CDR3 is 16 residues long. The CDR3 bases are TGTGCCAGCAGTTTAAAGTTGTGGGGCCCTCTTGATGGCTACACCTTC. Protein: CASSLKLWGPLDGYTF.

The V gene is TRBV4-2, the J gene TRBJ2-6; unclear D gene. V gave up 1 base and J gave up 0 bases, with 10 bases separating them. Germline CDR1 reads LGHNA; CDR2 reads YNFKEQ. The CDR3 spans 17 residues. The CDR3 region is CASSQGARVSGANVLTF. The CDR3 DNA sequence: TGTGCCAGCAGCCAAGGTGCTAGGGTCTCTGGGGCCAACGTCCTGACTTTC.

This clonotype was detected a few times. V gene TRBV4-1 combines with J gene TRBJ2-4; D remains ambiguous. From germline, CDR1 is MGHRA and CDR2 YSYEKL. The ends were cut back, 3 bases at V and 4 bases at J, with 19 bases in the middle. The CDR3 length is 17 residues. The CDR3 protein is CASSQKVAGLAKNIQYF. Written as DNA, the CDR3 is TGCGCCAGCAGCCAGAAGGTAGCAGGCCTCGCGAAAAACATTCAGTACTTC.

Many counts were recorded for this clonotype. The chain has TRBV4-1 and TRBJ2-3, with TRBD2 matching 11 bases. The J segment lost 1 base and the V segment lost 4 bases, leaving 4 bases of the junction unmatched. This CDR3 is built from 16 residues. Looked up from germline, CDR1 is MGHRA and CDR2 is YSYEKL. CDR3 region: CASSRQLAGGTDTQYF. CDR3 coding DNA: TGCGCCAGCAGCCGACAACTAGCGGGGGGCACAGATACGCAGTATTTT.

The chain uses TRBV12-3 or TRBV12-4 and TRBJ1-4, with D perhaps matching TRBD1 (5 bases). The CDR3 is made up of 14 amino acids. Trimming took 3 bases from V and 10 from J, leaving 15 bases between them. The CDR3 DNA reads TGTGCCAGCAGTTTGGTCAGGGCGGGGGGAAAACTGTTTTTT. Translated: CASSLVRAGGKLFF.

This sequence joins TRBV12-3 or TRBV12-4 and TRBJ2-5; tentatively, D is TRBD1 (6 bases). The CDR3 extends over 13 amino acids. Trimming cost V 3 bases and J 9 bases, with 14 bases left between them. The CDR3, as DNA: TGTGCCAGCAGTTTTTCAGGGGCTGAGGCCCAGTACTTC. Translation gives CASSFSGAEAQYF.

This clonotype has only a few counts. This chain links TRBV7-2 with TRBJ2-7; D might be TRBD2 (5 bases). Germline CDR1 is SGHTA and CDR2 is FQGNSA. Trimming shortened V by 0 bases and J by 6 bases, and 9 bases separated the two germline ends. The CDR3 totals 13 residues. CDR3 amino acids: CASSLATRFEQYV. For the CDR3, the DNA is TGTGCCAGCAGCTTAGCCACTAGATTCGAGCAGTACGTC.

This clonotype was found a few times. The rearrangement links TRBV18 to TRBJ2-7; D uncertain. V shed 2 bases and J shed 2 bases, with 16 bases lying between them. Germline V gene lookup returns CDR1 KGHSH and CDR2 LQKENI. There are 16 residues in the CDR3. The CDR3 loop reads CASSPAEVREAYEQYF. The CDR3 DNA follows: TGTGCCAGCTCACCAGCTGAGGTCAGAGAAGCCTACGAGCAGTACTTC.